The T cell receptor (beta chain) described here comes from a study of lymphopenia after photon versus proton radiotherapy (dated by TCRdb to between 2017 and 2020). Turning to the overall study: In patients with gastrointestinal tumors who developed high-grade lymphopenia, the study compared the immunological effects of photon radiation therapy with those of proton radiation therapy. The roughly 18 patients in the cohort had gastrointestinal tumors, were treated with either photon or proton therapy, and subsequently developed lymphopenia. The goal of the study was to describe how the two radiation modalities differ in their effects on the immune system. The paper's findings and limits, for the study overall: Once the lymphocyte count had reached its nadir, the repertoires of photon-treated patients showed oligoclonal expansion, particularly of CD8+ Temra cells, and this expansion drove the decline in diversity. Across the cohort, a larger post-nadir drop in TCR diversity was inversely correlated with overall survival time among patients who died. The survival association was examined only in patients who died, and the authors described better survival with proton therapy as a possibility, not as a demonstrated result. During treatment, patients who received photon therapy lost naive T cells and TCR diversity and gained effector/memory populations, whereas patients who received proton therapy remained relatively stable.

The protocol used for the library was the immunoSEQ multiplex PCR assay. T cell repertoires were profiled with deep sequencing of rearranged TCR beta loci together with multiparametric flow cytometry. Drawn from immuneACCESS, this table holds only the in-frame rearrangements with V and J called that TCRdb kept. Clones are partly lost; checked studies trace under half to an unresolved V gene and leave the rest unexplained. The sample table contains tens of thousands of clones; only one count was recorded for about four fifths of them. The top ten clonotypes cover 2.1% of the sample. Taken from cysteine to phenylalanine, the CDR3 has 14 residues. The read is trimmed to its CDR3 DNA, 42 bases read in frame from base 1. CDR1 and CDR2 were assigned from the germline V gene as KGHSH and LQKENI. Clipping removes 6 bases from V and 9 bases from J, with 9 as the unmatched junction base count. Comments on this clone: Which antigen it targets is not known. The record has no base qualities; no much larger clone is one base away.

This clonotype was obtained from a man aged 60 to 75 with pancreatic cancer. The chain is assembled from TRBV18 and TRBJ2-1; 9 of the junction bases match TRBD2. The material sequenced was peripheral blood, taken from a patient treated with proton-based radiotherapy. This receptor has the CDR3 CASSVAGVSGEQFF. The DNA sequence is TGTGCCAGCTCGGTAGCGGGAGTTTCCGGTGAGCAGTTCTTC.